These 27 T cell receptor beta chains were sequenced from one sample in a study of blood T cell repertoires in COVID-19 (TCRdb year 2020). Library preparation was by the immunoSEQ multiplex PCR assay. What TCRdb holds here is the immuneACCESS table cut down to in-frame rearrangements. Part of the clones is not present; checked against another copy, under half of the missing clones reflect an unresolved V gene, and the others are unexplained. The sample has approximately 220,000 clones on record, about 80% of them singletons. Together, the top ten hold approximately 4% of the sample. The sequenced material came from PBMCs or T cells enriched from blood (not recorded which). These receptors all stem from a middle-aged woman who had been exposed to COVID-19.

The CDR3 region is CASGFGGGVADTQYF. DNA for the CDR3: TGTGCTAGTGGTTTCGGCGGGGGGGTGGCAGATACGCAGTATTTT. This chain links TRBV12-5 with TRBJ2-3, with 9 bases that match TRBD2. Germline CDR1 and CDR2: LGHNT and FRNRAP. This CDR3 has 15 residues. V lost 3 bases and J lost 4; bases outside the gene matches: 5.

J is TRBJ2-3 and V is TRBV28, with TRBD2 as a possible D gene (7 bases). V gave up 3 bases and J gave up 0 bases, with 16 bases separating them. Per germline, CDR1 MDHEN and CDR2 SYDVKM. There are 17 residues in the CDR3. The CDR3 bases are TGTGCCAGCAGTTTCTCCTACGGGGGGCCGAGCACAGATACGCAGTATTTT. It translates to CASSFSYGGPSTDTQYF. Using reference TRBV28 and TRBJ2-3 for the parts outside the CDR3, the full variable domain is DVKVTQSSRYLVKRTGEKVFLECVQDMDHENMFWYRQDPGLGLRLIYFSYDVKMKEKGDIPEGYSVSREKKERFSLILESASTNQTSMYLCASSFSYGGPSTDTQYFGPGTRLTVL.

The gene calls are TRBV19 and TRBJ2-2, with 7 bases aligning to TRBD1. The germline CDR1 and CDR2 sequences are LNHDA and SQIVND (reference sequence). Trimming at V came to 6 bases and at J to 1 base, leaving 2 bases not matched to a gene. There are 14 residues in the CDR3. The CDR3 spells CASRWTGNTGELFF. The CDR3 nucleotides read TGTGCCAGTAGATGGACAGGGAACACCGGGGAGCTGTTTTTT.

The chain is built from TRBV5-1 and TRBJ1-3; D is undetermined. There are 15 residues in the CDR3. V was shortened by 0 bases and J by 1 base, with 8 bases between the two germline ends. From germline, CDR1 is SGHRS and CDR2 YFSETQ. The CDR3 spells CASSLAGGSGNTIYF. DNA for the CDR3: TGCGCCAGCAGCTTGGCCGGAGGGTCTGGAAACACCATATATTTT.

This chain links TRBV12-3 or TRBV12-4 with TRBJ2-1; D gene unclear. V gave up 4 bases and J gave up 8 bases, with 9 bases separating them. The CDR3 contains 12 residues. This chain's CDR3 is CASSSLDDEQFF. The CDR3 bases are TGTGCCAGCAGTTCCCTAGATGATGAGCAGTTCTTC.

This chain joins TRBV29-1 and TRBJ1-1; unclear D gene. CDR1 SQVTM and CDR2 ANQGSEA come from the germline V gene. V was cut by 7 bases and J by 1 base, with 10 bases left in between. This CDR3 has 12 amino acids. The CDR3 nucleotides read TGCAGCGCGGGTCACTGGAACACTGAAGCTTTCTTT. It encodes CSAGHWNTEAFF.

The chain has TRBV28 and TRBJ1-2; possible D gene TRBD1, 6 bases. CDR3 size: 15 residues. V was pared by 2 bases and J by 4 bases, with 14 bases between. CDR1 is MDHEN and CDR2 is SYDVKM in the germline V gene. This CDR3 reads CASSLGGATVYGYTF. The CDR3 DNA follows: TGTGCCAGCAGTTTAGGGGGGGCGACCGTCTATGGCTACACCTTC.

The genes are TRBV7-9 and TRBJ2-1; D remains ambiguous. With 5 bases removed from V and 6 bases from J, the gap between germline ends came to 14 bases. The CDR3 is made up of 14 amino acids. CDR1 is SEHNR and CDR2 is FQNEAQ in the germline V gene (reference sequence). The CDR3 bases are TGTGCCAGCAGCATAACGACTTCCCTCAATGAGCAGTTCTTC. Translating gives CASSITTSLNEQFF.

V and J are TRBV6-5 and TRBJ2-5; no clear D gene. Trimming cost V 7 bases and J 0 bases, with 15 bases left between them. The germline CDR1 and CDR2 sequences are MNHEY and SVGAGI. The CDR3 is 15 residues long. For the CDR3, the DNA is TGTGCCAGCATTCAAAGGAGTCCCTACCAAGAGACCCAGTACTTC. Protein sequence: CASIQRSPYQETQYF.

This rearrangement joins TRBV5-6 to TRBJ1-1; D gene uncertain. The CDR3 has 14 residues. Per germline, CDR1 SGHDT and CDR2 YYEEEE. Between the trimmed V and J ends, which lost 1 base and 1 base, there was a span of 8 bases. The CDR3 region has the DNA TGTGCCAGCAGCTTGTTCCCGTCGAACACTGAAGCTTTCTTT. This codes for CASSLFPSNTEAFF.

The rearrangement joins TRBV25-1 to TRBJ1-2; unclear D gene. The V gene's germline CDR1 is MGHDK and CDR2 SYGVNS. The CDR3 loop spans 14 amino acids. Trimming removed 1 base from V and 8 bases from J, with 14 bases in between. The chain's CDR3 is CASSEFGGLEGYTF. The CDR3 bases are TGTGCCAGCAGTGAATTCGGAGGGCTAGAAGGCTACACCTTC.

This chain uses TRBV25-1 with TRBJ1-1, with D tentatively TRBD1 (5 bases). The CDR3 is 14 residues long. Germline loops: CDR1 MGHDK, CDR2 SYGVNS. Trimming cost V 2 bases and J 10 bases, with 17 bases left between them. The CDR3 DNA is TGTGCCAGCAGTGAAGGGGACTTGGCTGGGGGAGCTTTCTTT. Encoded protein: CASSEGDLAGGAFF. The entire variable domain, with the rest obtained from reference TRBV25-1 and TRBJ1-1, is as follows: EADIYQTPRYLVIGTGKKITLECSQTMGHDKMYWYQQDPGMELHLIHYSYGVNSTEKGDLSSESTVSRIRTEHFPLTLESARPSHTSQYLCASSEGDLAGGAFFGQGTRLTVV.

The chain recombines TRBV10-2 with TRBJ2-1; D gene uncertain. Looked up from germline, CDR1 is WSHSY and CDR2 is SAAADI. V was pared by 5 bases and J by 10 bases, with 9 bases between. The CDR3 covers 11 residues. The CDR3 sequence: CASSNRREQFF. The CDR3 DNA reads TGCGCCAGCAGTAACAGACGGGAGCAGTTCTTC.

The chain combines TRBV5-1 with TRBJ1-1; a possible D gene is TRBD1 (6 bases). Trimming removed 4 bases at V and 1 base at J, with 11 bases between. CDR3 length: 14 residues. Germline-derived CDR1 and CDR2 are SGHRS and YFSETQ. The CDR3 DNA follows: TGCGCCAGCAGCACCCGGACAGCGAACACTGAAGCTTTCTTT. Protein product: CASSTRTANTEAFF.

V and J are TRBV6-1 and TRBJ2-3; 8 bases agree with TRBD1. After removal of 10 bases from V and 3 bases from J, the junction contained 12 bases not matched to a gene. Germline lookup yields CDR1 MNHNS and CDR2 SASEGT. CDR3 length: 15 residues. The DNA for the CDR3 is TGTGCCACGCATAGGGGACAGGAGGTAACAGATACGCAGTATTTT. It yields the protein CATHRGQEVTDTQYF.

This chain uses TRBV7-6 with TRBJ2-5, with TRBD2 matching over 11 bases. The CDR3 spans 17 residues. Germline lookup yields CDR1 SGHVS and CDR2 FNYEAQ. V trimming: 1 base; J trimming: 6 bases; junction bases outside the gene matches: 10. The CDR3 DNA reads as TGTGCCAGCAGCTTAGTTCTAGCGGGGGGCGATATGAAGACCCAGTACTTC. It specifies CASSLVLAGGDMKTQYF.

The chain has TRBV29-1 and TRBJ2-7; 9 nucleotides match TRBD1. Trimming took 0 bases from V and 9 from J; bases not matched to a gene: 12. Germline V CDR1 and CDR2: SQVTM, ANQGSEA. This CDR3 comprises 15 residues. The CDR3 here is CSVEDLGQGAQVQYF. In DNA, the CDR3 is TGCAGCGTTGAAGATCTGGGACAGGGAGCTCAAGTGCAGTACTTC.

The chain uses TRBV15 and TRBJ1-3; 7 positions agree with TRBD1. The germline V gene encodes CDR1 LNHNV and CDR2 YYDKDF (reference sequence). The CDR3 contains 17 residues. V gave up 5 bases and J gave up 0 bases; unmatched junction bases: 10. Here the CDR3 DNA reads TGTGCCACCAGCGTTGCGGGACAGCGATACTCTGGAAACACCATATATTTT. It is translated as CATSVAGQRYSGNTIYF.

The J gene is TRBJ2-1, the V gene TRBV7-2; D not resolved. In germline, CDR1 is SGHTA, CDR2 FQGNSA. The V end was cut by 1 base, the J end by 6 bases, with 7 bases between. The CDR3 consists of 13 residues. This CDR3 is CASSLEAGNEQFF. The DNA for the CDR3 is TGTGCCAGCAGCTTAGAAGCAGGCAATGAGCAGTTCTTC.

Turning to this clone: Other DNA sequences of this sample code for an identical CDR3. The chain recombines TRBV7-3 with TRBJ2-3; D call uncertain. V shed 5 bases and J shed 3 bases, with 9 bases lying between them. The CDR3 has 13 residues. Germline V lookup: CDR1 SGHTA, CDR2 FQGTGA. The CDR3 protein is CASSPGGTDTQYF. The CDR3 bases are TGTGCCAGCAGCCCGGGTGGTACAGATACGCAGTATTTT.

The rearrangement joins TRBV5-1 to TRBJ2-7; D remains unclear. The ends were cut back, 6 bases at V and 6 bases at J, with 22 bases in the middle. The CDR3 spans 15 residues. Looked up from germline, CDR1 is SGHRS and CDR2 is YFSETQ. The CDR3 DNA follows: TGCGCCAGCACCCGTTTTGAGCAGGCCCTCGGCGAGCAGTACTTC. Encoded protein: CASTRFEQALGEQYF.

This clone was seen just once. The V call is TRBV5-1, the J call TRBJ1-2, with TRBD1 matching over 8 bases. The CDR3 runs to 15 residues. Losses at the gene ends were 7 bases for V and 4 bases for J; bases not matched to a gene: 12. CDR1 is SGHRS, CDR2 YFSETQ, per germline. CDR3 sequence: CASAPGQGGVYGYTF. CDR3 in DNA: TGCGCCAGCGCTCCCGGACAGGGTGGTGTCTATGGCTACACCTTC.

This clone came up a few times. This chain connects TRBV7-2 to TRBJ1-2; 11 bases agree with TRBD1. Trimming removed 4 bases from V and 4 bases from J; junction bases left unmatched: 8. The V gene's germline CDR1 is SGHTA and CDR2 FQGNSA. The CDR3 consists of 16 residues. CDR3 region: CASSYPDRGLGYGYTF. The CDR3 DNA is TGTGCCAGCAGCTACCCGGACAGGGGGCTAGGCTATGGCTACACCTTC.

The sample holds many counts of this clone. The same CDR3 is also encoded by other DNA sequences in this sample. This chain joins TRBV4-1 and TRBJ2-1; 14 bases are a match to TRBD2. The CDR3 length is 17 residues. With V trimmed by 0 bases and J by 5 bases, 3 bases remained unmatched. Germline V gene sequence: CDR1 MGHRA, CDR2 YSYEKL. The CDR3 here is CASSQDGTSGGNNEQFF. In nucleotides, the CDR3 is TGCGCCAGCAGCCAAGATGGGACTAGCGGGGGAAACAATGAGCAGTTCTTC.

The CDR3 nucleotides read TGTGCCAGTAGTATAGATCGGGATGGCACTCCGAACACCGGGGAGCTGTTTTTT. As protein: CASSIDRDGTPNTGELFF. This rearrangement joins TRBV19 to TRBJ2-2, with D perhaps matching TRBD2 (5 bases). V dropped 0 bases and J dropped 0 bases, with 14 bases sitting between them. The CDR3 contains 18 residues. Per the germline V gene, CDR1 is LNHDA and CDR2 is SQIVND (reference sequence).

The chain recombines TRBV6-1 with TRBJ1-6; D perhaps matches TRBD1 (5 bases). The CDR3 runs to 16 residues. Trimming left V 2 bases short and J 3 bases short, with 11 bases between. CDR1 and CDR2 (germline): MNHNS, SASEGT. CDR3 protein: CASSEPRTLYNSPLHF. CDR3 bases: TGTGCCAGCAGTGAACCTCGGACACTCTATAATTCACCCCTCCACTTT.

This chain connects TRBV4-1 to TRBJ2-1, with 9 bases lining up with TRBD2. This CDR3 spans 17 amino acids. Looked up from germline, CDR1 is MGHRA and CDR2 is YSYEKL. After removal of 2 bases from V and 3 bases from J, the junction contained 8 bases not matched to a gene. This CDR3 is CASSQSVGLASYNEQFF. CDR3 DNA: TGCGCCAGCAGCCAATCTGTCGGACTAGCGAGCTACAATGAGCAGTTCTTC.